A single T cell receptor (beta chain) is shown here with its context. Its antigen is as yet unknown. Amplification used 60 Vbeta primers and 13 Jbeta primers. Method: immunoSEQ multiplex PCR; TCRdb's copy keeps in-frame clones and lacks some. The sample includes over 150,000 clones, around 79% seen only once; the top ten take around 2.8%. Per the germline V gene, CDR1 is LNHDA and CDR2 is SQIVND (reference sequence). The V and J ends lost 10 bases and 2 bases, in that order; junction bases with no gene match: 4. The CDR3 has 13 amino acids. The sample is drawn from a study of cytomegalovirus exposure and HLA in healthy donors. Findings and limits, study-wide: Within an earlier analysis, most TCR beta V segments proved productive either about 87% or about 30% of the time.

The V call is TRBV19, the J call TRBJ1-5, with TRBD1 identical over 8 bases. Sequencing was performed on PBMCs. The sequence was obtained from a woman between 40 and 50 years old in good health and CMV-seropositive. CDR3 loop: CATRGQGNQPQHF. CDR3 nucleotides: TGTGCCACTCGGGGACAGGGCAATCAGCCCCAGCATTTT.